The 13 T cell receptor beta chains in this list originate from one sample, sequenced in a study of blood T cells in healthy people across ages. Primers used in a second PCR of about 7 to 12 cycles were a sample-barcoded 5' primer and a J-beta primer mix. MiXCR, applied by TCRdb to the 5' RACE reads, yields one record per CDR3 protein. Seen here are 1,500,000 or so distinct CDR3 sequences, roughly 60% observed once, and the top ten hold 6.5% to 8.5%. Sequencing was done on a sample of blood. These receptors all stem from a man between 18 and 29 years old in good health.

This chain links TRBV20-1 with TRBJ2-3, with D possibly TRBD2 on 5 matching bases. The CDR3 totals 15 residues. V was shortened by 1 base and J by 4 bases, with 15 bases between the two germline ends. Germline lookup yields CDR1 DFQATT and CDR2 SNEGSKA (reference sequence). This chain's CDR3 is CSARATGSRPDTQYF. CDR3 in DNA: TGCAGTGCTAGAGCCACGGGATCCCGTCCAGATACGCAGTATTTT.

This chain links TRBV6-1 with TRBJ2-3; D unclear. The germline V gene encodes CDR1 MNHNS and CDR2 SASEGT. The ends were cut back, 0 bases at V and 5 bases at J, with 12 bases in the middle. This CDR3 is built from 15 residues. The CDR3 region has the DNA TGTGCCAGCAGTGAAGCCCAATCCGGCGTAGATACGCAGTATTTT. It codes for CASSEAQSGVDTQYF.

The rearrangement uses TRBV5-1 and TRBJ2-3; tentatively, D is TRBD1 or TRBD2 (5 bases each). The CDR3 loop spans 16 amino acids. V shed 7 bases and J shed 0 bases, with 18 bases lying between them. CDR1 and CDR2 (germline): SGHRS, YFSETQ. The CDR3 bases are TGCGCCAGCCAACCACCCGGGGCCGTAAGCACAGATACGCAGTATTTT. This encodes CASQPPGAVSTDTQYF.

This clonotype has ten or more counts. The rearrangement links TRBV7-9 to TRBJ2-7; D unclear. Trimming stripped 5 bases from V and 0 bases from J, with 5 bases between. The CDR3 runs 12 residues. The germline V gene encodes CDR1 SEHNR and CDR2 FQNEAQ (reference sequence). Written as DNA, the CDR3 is TGTGCCAGCAGCCCCACCTCCTACGAGCAGTACTTC. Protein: CASSPTSYEQYF.

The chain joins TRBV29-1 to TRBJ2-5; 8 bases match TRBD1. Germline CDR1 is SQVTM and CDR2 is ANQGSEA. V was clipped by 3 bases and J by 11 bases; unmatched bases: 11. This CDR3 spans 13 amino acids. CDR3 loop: CSVERTGNGEQYF. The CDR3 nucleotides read TGCAGCGTTGAGAGGACAGGGAATGGTGAGCAGTACTTC.

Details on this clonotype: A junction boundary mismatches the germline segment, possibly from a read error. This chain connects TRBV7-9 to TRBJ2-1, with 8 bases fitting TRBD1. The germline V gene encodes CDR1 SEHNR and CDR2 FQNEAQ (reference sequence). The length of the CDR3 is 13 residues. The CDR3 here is CASSGDRGNERFF. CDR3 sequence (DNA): TGTGCCAGCAGCGGCGACAGGGGAAATGAGCGGTTCTTC.

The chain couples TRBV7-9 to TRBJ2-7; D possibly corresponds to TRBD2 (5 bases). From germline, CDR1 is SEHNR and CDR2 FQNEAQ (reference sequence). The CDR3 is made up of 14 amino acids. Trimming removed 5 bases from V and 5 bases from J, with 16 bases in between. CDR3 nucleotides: TGTGCCAGCAGCCACGTAGAGGGCCGGGACGAGCAGTACTTC. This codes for CASSHVEGRDEQYF.

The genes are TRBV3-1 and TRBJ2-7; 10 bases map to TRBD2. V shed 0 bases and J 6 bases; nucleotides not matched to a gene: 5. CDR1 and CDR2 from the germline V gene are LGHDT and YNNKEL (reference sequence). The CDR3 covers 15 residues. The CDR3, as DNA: TGTGCCAGCAGCCAAGATGCTAGCGGGAGCTTCGAGCAGTACTTC. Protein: CASSQDASGSFEQYF.

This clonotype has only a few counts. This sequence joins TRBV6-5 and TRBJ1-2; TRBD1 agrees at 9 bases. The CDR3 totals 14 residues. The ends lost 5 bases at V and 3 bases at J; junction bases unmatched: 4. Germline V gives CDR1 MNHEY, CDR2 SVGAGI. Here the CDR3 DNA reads TGTGCCAGCAGTACAGGGGGCGCTTACTATGGCTACACCTTC. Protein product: CASSTGGAYYGYTF.

The CDR3 bases are TGCGCCAGCAGCCAAGATCGACTGACAGGACCAACTAATGAAAAACTGTTTTTT. Translation: CASSQDRLTGPTNEKLFF. The chain has TRBV4-3 and TRBJ1-4; perhaps TRBD1 as D (6 bases). The CDR3 has 18 residues. The germline CDR1 and CDR2 sequences are LGHNA and YSLEER. Trimming took 0 bases from V and 0 from J, leaving 14 bases between them.

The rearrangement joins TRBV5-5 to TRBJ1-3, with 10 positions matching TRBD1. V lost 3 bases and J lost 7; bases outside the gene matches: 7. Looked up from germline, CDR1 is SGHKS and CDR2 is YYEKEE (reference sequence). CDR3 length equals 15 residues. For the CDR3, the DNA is TGTGCCAGCAGCTCCGGGACAGGGGTTTGGAACACCATATATTTT. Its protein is CASSSGTGVWNTIYF.

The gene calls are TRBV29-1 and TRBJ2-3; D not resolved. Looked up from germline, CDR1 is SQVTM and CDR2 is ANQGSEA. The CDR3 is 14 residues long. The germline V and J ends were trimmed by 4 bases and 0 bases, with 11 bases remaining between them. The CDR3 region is CSVVGQDSTDTQYF. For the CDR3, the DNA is TGCAGCGTTGTCGGGCAGGACAGCACAGATACGCAGTATTTT.

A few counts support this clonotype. CDR3 in DNA: TGTGCCAGCAGTGAAGGGGTTCCCTACGAGCAGTACTTC. It translates to CASSEGVPYEQYF. The chain recombines TRBV6-1 with TRBJ2-7; D gene unclear. V lost 1 base, J lost 2 bases, and 6 bases lay in between. This CDR3 region has 13 residues. Germline-derived CDR1 and CDR2 are MNHNS and SASEGT.